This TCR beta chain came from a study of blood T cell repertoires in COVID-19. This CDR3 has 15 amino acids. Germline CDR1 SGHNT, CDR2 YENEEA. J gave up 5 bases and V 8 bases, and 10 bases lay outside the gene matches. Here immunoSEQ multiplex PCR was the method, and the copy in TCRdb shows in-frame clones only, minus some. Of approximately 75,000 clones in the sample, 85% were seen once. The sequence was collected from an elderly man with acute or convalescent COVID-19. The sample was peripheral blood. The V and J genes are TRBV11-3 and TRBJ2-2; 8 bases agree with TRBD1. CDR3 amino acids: CASGTGGARTGELFF. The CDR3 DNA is TGTGCCAGCGGCACAGGGGGAGCTAGGACCGGGGAGCTGTTTTTT.